This T cell receptor beta chain was profiled in a study of T cells in Graves' hyperthyroidism and ophthalmopathy. Study information: Pretreatment peripheral blood was obtained at initial diagnosis.

Researchers amplified the TCR beta CDR3 regions from RNA transcripts. A set of HTBI primers served as the primers for a first-round RT-PCR of the TCR CDR3. TCRdb analysed the multiplex PCR reads with MiXCR anew, one entry per CDR3 protein. The data show more than 450,000 distinct CDR3 sequences, about 20% seen once. Germline V gene sequence: CDR1 ENHRY, CDR2 SYGVKD. CDR3 length: 15 residues. Trimming cost V 4 bases and J 0 bases, with 10 bases left between them. Study results and caveats: By a 13 V-J model, ophthalmopathy was set apart from stable hyperthyroidism.

10 ml of fresh peripheral blood supplied the PBMCs. Note on this clonotype: Its antigen is undetermined.

The sequenced sample was blood. The TCR comes from a man aged 40-49 years with Graves' ophthalmopathy. This sequence joins TRBV10-3 and TRBJ1-3; possibly TRBD1 for D (5 bases). CDR3 in amino acids: CAISADSPSGNTIYF. In DNA form, the CDR3 reads TGTGCCATCAGTGCAGACAGTCCCTCTGGAAACACCATATATTTT.